This record looks at one TCR beta chain sequence and its context. Random hexamers primed reverse transcription of about 0.45 to 1 ug RNA. One entry per CDR3 protein, called by TCRdb with MiXCR from the immunoSEQ multiplex PCR reads. The table lists about 300,000 distinct CDR3 sequences, around 85% of them singletons, with approximately 0.2% in the top ten. The data belong to a study of CD8 T cells in Susac syndrome. Germline values: CDR1 LGHDT, CDR2 YNNKEL (reference sequence). V lost 5 bases and J 7 bases, leaving 12 bases between the germline ends. This CDR3 region has 12 residues. Sequencing was carried out using CD8+ T cells from PBMCs. The clonotype originates from a human donor with multiple sclerosis. The rearrangement links TRBV3-1 to TRBJ2-7, with TRBD2 as a possible D gene (6 bases). The CDR3 nucleotides are TGTGCCAGCAGCGACGGGACTGGGGAGCAGTACTTC. It is translated as CASSDGTGEQYF.